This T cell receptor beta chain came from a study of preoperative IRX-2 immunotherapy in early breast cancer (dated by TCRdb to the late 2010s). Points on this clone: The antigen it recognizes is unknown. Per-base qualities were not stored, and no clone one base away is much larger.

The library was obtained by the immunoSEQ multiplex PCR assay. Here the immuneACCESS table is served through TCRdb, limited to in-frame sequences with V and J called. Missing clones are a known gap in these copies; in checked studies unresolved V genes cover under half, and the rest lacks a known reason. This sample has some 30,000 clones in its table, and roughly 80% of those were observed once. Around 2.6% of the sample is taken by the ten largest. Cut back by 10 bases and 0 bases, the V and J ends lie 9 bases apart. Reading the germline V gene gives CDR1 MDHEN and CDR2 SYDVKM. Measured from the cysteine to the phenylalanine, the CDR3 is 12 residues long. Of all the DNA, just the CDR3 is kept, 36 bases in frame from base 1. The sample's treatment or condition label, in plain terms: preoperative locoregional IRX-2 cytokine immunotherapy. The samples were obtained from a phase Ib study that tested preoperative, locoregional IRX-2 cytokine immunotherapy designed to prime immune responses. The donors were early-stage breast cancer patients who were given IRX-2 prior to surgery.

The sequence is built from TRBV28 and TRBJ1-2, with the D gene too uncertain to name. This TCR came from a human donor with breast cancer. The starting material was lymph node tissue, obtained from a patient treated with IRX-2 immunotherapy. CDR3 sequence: CAIRTSNYGYTF. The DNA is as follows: TGTGCCATCCGGACGTCTAACTATGGCTACACCTTC.